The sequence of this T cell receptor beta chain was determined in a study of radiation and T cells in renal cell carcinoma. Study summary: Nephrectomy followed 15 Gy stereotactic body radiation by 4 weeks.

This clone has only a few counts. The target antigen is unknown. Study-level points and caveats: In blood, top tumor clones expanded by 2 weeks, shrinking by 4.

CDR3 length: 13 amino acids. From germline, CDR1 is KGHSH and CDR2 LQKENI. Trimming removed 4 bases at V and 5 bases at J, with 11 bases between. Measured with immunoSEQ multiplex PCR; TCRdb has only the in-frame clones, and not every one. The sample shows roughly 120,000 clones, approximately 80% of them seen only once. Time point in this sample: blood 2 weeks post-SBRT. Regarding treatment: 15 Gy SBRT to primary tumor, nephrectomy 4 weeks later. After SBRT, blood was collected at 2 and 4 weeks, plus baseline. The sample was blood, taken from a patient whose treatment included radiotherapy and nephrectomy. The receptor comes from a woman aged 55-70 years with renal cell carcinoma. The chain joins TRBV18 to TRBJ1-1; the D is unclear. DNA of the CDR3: TGTGCCAGCTCACGTTCGTCGGTTACTGAAGCTTTCTTT. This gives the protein CASSRSSVTEAFF. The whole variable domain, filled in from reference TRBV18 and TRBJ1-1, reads NAGVMQNPRHLVRRRGQEARLRCSPMKGHSHVYWYRQLPEEGLKFMVYLQKENIIDESGMPKERFSAEFPKEGPSILRIQQVVRGDSAAYFCASSRSSVTEAFFGQGTRLTVV.